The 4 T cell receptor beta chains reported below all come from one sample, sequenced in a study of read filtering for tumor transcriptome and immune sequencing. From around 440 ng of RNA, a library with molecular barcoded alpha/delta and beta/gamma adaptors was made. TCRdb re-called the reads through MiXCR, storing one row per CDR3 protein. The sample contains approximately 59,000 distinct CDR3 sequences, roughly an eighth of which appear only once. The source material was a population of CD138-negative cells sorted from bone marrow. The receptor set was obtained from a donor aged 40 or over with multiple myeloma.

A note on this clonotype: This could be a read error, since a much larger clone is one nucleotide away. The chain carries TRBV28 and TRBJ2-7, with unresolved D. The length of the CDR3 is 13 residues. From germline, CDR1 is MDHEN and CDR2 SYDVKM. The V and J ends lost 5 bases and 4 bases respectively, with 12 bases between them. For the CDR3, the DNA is TGTGCCAGCAGTCTCGGCAGTCCTTACGAGCAGTACTTC. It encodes CASSLGSPYEQYF.

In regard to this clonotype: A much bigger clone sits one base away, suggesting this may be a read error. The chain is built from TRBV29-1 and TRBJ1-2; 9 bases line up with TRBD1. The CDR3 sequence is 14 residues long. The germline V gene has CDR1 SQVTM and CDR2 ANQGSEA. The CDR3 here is CSVPAPGQGPPSAF. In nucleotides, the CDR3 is TGCAGCGTTCCCGCTCCGGGACAGGGTCCCCCGTCCGCCTTC.

CDR3 amino acids: CASSLRQVDYGYTF. CDR3 sequence (DNA): TGTGCCAGCAGCTTGAGGCAGGTGGACTATGGCTACACCTTC. V gene TRBV5-4 combines with J gene TRBJ1-2; D uncertain. The V gene lost 1 base and the J gene lost 3 bases, with 10 bases spanning the gap. The CDR3 is 14 amino acids. Germline values: CDR1 SGHNT, CDR2 YYREEE (reference sequence). Supplemented by reference TRBV5-4 and TRBJ1-2, the full variable domain reads ETGVTQSPTHLIKTRGQQVTLRCSSQSGHNTVSWYQQALGQGPQFIFQYYREEENGRGNFPPRFSGLQFPNYSSELNVNALELDDSALYLCASSLRQVDYGYTFGSGTRLTVV.

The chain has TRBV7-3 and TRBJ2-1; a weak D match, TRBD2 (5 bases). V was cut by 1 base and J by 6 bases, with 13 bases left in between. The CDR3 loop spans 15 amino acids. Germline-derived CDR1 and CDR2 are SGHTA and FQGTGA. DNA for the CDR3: TGTGCCAGCAGCTTAAATTCCGGGGTGGGCAATGAGCAGTTCTTC. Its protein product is CASSLNSGVGNEQFF.